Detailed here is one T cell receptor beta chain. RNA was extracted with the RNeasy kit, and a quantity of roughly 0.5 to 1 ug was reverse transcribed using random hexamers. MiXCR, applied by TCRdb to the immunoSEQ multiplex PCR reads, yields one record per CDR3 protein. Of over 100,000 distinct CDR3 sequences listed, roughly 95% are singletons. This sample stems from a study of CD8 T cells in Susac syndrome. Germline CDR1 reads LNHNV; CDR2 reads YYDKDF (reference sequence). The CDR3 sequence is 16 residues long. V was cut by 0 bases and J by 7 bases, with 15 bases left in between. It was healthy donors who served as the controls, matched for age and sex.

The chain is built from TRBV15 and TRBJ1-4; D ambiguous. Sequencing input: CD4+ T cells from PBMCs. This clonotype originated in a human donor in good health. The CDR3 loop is CATSRDDSVGSEKLFF. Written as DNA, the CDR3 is TGTGCCACCAGCAGAGATGACTCCGTCGGCTCTGAAAAACTGTTTTTT.